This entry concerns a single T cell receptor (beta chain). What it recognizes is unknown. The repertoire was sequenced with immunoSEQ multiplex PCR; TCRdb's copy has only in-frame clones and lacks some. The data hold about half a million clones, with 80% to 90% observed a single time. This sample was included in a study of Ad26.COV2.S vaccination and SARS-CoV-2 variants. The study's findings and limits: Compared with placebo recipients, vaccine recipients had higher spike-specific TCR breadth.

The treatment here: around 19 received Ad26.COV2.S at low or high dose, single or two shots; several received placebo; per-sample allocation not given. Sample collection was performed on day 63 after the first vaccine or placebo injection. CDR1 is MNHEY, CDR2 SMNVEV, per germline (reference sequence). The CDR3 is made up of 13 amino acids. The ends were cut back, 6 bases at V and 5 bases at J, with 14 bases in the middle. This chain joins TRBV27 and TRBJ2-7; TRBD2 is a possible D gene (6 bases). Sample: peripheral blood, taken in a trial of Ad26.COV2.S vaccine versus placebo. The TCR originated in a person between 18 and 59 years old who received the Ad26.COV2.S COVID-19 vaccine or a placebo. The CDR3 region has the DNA TGTGCCAGCAGACCACCGGGGGAACACGAGCAGTACTTC. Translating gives CASRPPGEHEQYF.